A single sample is the source of the 8 T cell receptor beta chains below, sequenced in a study of PD-1 blockade in classical Hodgkin lymphoma. The time point was: cycle 4 day 1 (C4D1), after 6 weeks of nivolumab. Each patient relapsed following autologous stem cell transplantation, and prior brentuximab vedotin exposure differed. The table came from immunoSEQ multiplex PCR; TCRdb's copy has only in-frame clones and leaves some out. Of tens of thousands of clones in the sample, approximately 78% were seen once. The source was peripheral blood mononuclear cells (PBMCs), collected before the fourth cycle of nivolumab. Receptors were obtained from a human donor with classical Hodgkin lymphoma.

The chain joins TRBV19 to TRBJ2-1, with a possible D match to TRBD1 (6 bases). CDR1 is LNHDA and CDR2 is SQIVND in the germline V gene (reference sequence). The CDR3 is 16 amino acids. Trimming removed 4 bases at V and 0 bases at J, with 13 bases between. As DNA, the CDR3 is TGTGCCAGTAGTAGAAGGACAGCGAGCTCCTACAATGAGCAGTTCTTC. Its protein product is CASSRRTASSYNEQFF.

The chain combines TRBV19 with TRBJ1-6; D is unresolved. The CDR3 has 13 amino acids. The ends were cut back, 3 bases at V and 6 bases at J, with 6 bases in the middle. Per germline, CDR1 LNHDA and CDR2 SQIVND (reference sequence). The CDR3 reads CASSIWGNSPLHF. CDR3 nucleotide sequence: TGTGCCAGTAGTATTTGGGGTAATTCACCCCTCCACTTT.

The rearrangement links TRBV6-5 to TRBJ1-5; D not resolved. From germline, CDR1 is MNHEY and CDR2 SVGAGI. This CDR3 region has 15 residues. Trimming removed 0 bases from V and 0 bases from J, with 6 bases in between. CDR3 region: CASSYSISSNQPQHF. In nucleotides, the CDR3 is TGTGCCAGCAGTTACTCGATCTCTAGCAATCAGCCCCAGCATTTT.

This clone was seen once. The rearrangement uses TRBV4-1 and TRBJ1-4; the D gene is possibly TRBD1 (5 bases). V was pared by 1 base and J by 0 bases, with 18 bases between. Germline-derived CDR1 and CDR2 are MGHRA and YSYEKL. The CDR3 runs to 19 residues. The CDR3 bases are TGCGCCAGCAGCCAAGTGGGAAATCTTCCGGGGGCAACTAATGAAAAACTGTTTTTT. Translated, it gives CASSQVGNLPGATNEKLFF.

The sample holds a few counts of this clone. This chain connects TRBV5-5 to TRBJ2-7; no definite D call. The CDR3 is made up of 13 amino acids. V lost 0 bases to trimming and J lost 6 bases, with 10 bases between them. Germline CDR1 reads SGHKS; CDR2 reads YYEKEE (reference sequence). The CDR3 region has the DNA TGTGCCAGCAGCTTGGATTGGGTTCTCGAGCAGTACTTC. It encodes CASSLDWVLEQYF.

The rearrangement uses TRBV7-7 and TRBJ1-4; TRBD1 agrees at 10 bases. With V trimmed by 3 bases and J by 8 bases, 6 bases remained unmatched. Germline-derived CDR1 and CDR2 are SSHAT and FNYEAQ (reference sequence). The CDR3 is 15 amino acids. Here the CDR3 reads CASSLGTGAEEKLFF. CDR3 bases: TGTGCCAGCAGCTTGGGGACAGGGGCGGAGGAAAAACTGTTTTTT.

To note about this clone: Other DNA sequences in this specimen translate into the identical CDR3. The chain recombines TRBV6-6 with TRBJ1-2; 7 positions match TRBD1. Trimming removed 5 bases from V and 4 bases from J; junction bases left unmatched: 4. Germline V gives CDR1 MNHNY, CDR2 SVGAGI (reference sequence). There are 13 residues in the CDR3. The CDR3 loop reads CASSPGTVYGYTF. For the CDR3, the DNA is TGTGCCAGCAGTCCCGGGACAGTCTATGGCTACACCTTC.

This clone was observed many times. The chain combines TRBV7-6 with TRBJ1-4, with TRBD1 as a possible D gene (6 bases). Trimming left V 5 bases short and J 2 bases short, with 15 bases between. CDR1 and CDR2 (germline): SGHVS, FNYEAQ. CDR3 length equals 16 residues. CDR3 amino acids: CASSQSLQGTNEKLFF. Here the CDR3 DNA reads TGTGCCAGCAGCCAATCGCTACAGGGTACTAATGAAAAACTGTTTTTT.